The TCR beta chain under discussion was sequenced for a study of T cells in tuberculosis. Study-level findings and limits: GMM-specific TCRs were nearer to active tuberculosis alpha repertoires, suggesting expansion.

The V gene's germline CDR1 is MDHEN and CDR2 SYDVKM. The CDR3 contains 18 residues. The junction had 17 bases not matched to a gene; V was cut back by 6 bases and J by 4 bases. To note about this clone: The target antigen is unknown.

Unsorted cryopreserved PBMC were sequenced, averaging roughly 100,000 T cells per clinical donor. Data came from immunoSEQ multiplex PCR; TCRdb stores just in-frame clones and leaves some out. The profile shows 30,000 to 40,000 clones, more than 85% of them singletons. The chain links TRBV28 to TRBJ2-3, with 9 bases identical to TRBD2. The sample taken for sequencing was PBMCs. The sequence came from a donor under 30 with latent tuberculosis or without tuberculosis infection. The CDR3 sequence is CASRPLAGVIGGPDTQYF. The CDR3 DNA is TGTGCCAGCAGACCCTTAGCGGGGGTCATCGGGGGCCCAGATACGCAGTATTTT.